Listed here are 7 T cell receptor beta chains from one sample, sequenced in a study of blood T cell repertoires in COVID-19. Generated by immunoSEQ multiplex PCR, the TCRdb table keeps only in-frame clones and is missing some. This sample has approximately 180,000 clones; about 87% occur once, and the top ten carry approximately 1.4%. Sequencing input: peripheral blood. Every receptor here comes from a woman between 45 and 65 years old with acute or convalescent COVID-19.

This clone showed up just a few times. V gene TRBV6-2 or TRBV6-3 combines with J gene TRBJ2-7; possibly TRBD1 for D (5 bases). The V end was cut by 1 base, the J end by 4 bases, with 8 bases between. Germline assignment: CDR1 MNHEY and CDR2 SVGEGT. CDR3 length: 13 residues. This CDR3 reads CASSYYYRYEQYF. In nucleotides, the CDR3 is TGTGCCAGCAGTTACTATTACAGGTACGAGCAGTACTTC.

CDR3 amino acids: CASSSVRAGDHEQYF. As DNA, the CDR3 is TGTGCCAGCAGTTCCGTCAGAGCGGGGGATCACGAGCAGTACTTC. The chain joins TRBV27 to TRBJ2-7, with TRBD2 matching 8 bases. The germline gives CDR1 MNHEY, CDR2 SMNVEV (reference sequence). The CDR3 extends over 15 amino acids. Trimming cost V 4 bases and J 5 bases; bases outside gene matches: 10.

Concerning this clone itself: This specimen includes other DNA sequences encoding the same CDR3. The V gene is TRBV7-9, the J gene TRBJ1-4, with TRBD1 matching 9 bases. The germline V gene has CDR1 SEHNR and CDR2 FQNEAQ (reference sequence). The V gene end was trimmed by 5 bases and the J gene end by 5 bases; junction bases not matched to a gene: 3. The CDR3 totals 14 residues. The CDR3 here is CASSLGQGNEKLFF. In DNA form, the CDR3 reads TGTGCCAGCAGCCTTGGACAGGGGAATGAAAAACTGTTTTTT.

The V gene is TRBV6-5, the J gene TRBJ1-3; unclear D gene. The ends were cut back, 1 base at V and 0 bases at J, with 10 bases in the middle. This CDR3 comprises 16 residues. Looked up from germline, CDR1 is MNHEY and CDR2 is SVGAGI. CDR3 nucleotides: TGTGCCAGCAGTTACTTTCTACCAAGCTCTGGAAACACCATATATTTT. Its translation is CASSYFLPSSGNTIYF.

This clone was seen only a few times. The rearrangement links TRBV30 to TRBJ1-1; 8 bases fit TRBD1. J gave up 7 bases and V 0 bases, and 7 bases lay outside the gene matches. CDR3 length: 14 residues. Germline CDR1 GTSNPN, CDR2 SVGIG (reference sequence). The CDR3 sequence is CAWSVGTGGGEAFF. CDR3 sequence (DNA): TGTGCCTGGAGTGTAGGGACAGGTGGGGGTGAAGCTTTCTTT.

This clone was detected only a few times. The rearrangement joins TRBV7-2 to TRBJ1-5, with D possibly TRBD1 on 6 matching bases. From germline, CDR1 is SGHTA and CDR2 FQGNSA. Trimming took off 5 bases at V and 8 bases at J, with 16 bases between the two ends. The length of the CDR3 is 14 residues. CDR3 residues: CASSQQGVLKPQHF. CDR3 DNA: TGTGCCAGCAGCCAACAGGGTGTGTTGAAGCCCCAGCATTTT.

The chain links TRBV2 to TRBJ1-1, with TRBD1 identical over 9 bases. Germline lookup yields CDR1 SNHLY and CDR2 FYNNEI. This CDR3 region has 12 residues. V shed 10 bases, J shed 1 base, and the junction held 1 base outside the gene matches. The CDR3 reads CATDRGNTEAFF. The CDR3 nucleotides read TGTGCCACGGACAGGGGGAACACTGAAGCTTTCTTT.